The 8 T cell receptor beta chains presented below share a single source sample, sequenced in a study of blood T cell repertoires in COVID-19. Sequenced by immunoSEQ multiplex PCR; TCRdb stores in-frame clones only, minus some. The repertoire holds 150,000 to 200,000 clones, with around 92% as singletons. Source material: peripheral blood. These receptors were collected from a man aged 55 to 70 with acute or convalescent COVID-19.

The chain joins TRBV6-4 to TRBJ1-1; no clear D. The germline V gene has CDR1 MRHNA and CDR2 SNTAGT. The CDR3 runs 13 residues. V lost 4 bases and J 3 bases, leaving 9 bases between the germline ends. The CDR3 region has the DNA TGTGCCAGCAGTGTCGAGCTGCACACTGAAGCTTTCTTT. Its translation is CASSVELHTEAFF.

The chain carries TRBV4-3 and TRBJ2-1; 8 nucleotides agree with TRBD2. This CDR3 region has 18 residues. Germline CDR1 is LGHNA and CDR2 is YSLEER. V was pared by 4 bases and J by 2 bases, with 13 bases of the junction left unmatched. The DNA of the CDR3 is TGCGCCAGCAGCCTTGGGACTAGACTTTGGATAACCTACAATGAGCAGTTCTTC. Translating gives CASSLGTRLWITYNEQFF.

This chain links TRBV28 with TRBJ2-1; the D is unclear. Germline loops: CDR1 MDHEN, CDR2 SYDVKM. The CDR3 consists of 14 residues. V gave up 3 bases and J gave up 3 bases, with 9 bases separating them. The CDR3 protein is CASSFGSVYNEQFF. The DNA of the CDR3 is TGTGCCAGCAGTTTCGGGTCGGTCTACAATGAGCAGTTCTTC.

The chain combines TRBV5-5 with TRBJ1-3; no definite D call. This CDR3 has 15 residues. The germline V and J ends were trimmed by 7 bases and 0 bases, with 14 bases remaining between them. Germline CDR1 and CDR2: SGHKS and YYEKEE (reference sequence). CDR3 nucleotides: TGTGCCAGCTCACCTAACGGGTTCTCTGGAAACACCATATATTTT. It specifies CASSPNGFSGNTIYF.

The chain has TRBV5-1 and TRBJ2-1, with D perhaps matching TRBD2 (5 bases). The V end was cut by 3 bases, the J end by 7 bases, with 11 bases between. This CDR3 spans 13 amino acids. Germline V gives CDR1 SGHRS, CDR2 YFSETQ. The CDR3: CASSSVGENEQFF. CDR3 nucleotides: TGCGCCAGCAGCTCGGTCGGGGAGAATGAGCAGTTCTTC.

This clone was found a few times. The CDR3 DNA is TGTGCCAGCAGCTCGGTGGGGGGGGTCCCTGAAGCTTTCTTT. It translates to CASSSVGGVPEAFF. The chain combines TRBV11-2 with TRBJ1-1; weak D call: TRBD1 (5 bases). Trimming took 4 bases from V and 6 from J, leaving 15 bases between them. This CDR3 has 14 residues. In germline, CDR1 is SGHAT, CDR2 FQNNGV.

The V gene is TRBV4-1, the J gene TRBJ1-4, with a tentative D call TRBD1 (5 bases). CDR3 length equals 15 residues. Per germline, CDR1 MGHRA and CDR2 YSYEKL. The ends were cut back, 3 bases at V and 5 bases at J, with 13 bases in the middle. For the CDR3, the DNA is TGCGCCAGCAGCCATGCGGGGGTAGGGAATGAAAAACTGTTTTTT. It translates to CASSHAGVGNEKLFF.

This clone has only a few counts. V usage is TRBV4-3 and J usage is TRBJ1-4; 9 nucleotides match TRBD1. Germline V gene data show CDR1 as LGHNA and CDR2 as YSLEER. This CDR3 is 14 amino acids long. V shed 1 base, J shed 7 bases, and the junction held 1 base outside the gene matches. CDR3 nucleotides: TGCGCCAGCAGCCAAGGGACAGGGGTTGAAAAACTGTTTTTT. Protein: CASSQGTGVEKLFF.